This T cell receptor beta chain appears in the sequencing data of a study of cytomegalovirus exposure and HLA in healthy donors. Findings and caveats of the study: It was reported that TCR beta sequences correctly inferred the HLA-A and HLA-B alleles for most subjects.

Amplification used 60 Vbeta primers and 13 Jbeta primers. The repertoire was sequenced with immunoSEQ multiplex PCR; TCRdb's copy has only in-frame clones and lacks some. The data show 200,000 to 250,000 clones, more than 85% seen once. The V gene end was trimmed by 2 bases and the J gene end by 4 bases; junction bases not matched to a gene: 9. There are 16 residues in the CDR3. CDR1 is SGHRS, CDR2 YFSETQ, per germline. With respect to this clone: Its target is not known.

The chain is built from TRBV5-1 and TRBJ1-1; 9 bases align to TRBD1. The sequence came from a woman aged 18-29 years in good health and CMV-seronegative. Input material: PBMCs. The CDR3 DNA is TGCGCCAGCAGCTTAGAGACAGGGGGTTCGGGCACTGAAGCTTTCTTT. Amino acids: CASSLETGGSGTEAFF.